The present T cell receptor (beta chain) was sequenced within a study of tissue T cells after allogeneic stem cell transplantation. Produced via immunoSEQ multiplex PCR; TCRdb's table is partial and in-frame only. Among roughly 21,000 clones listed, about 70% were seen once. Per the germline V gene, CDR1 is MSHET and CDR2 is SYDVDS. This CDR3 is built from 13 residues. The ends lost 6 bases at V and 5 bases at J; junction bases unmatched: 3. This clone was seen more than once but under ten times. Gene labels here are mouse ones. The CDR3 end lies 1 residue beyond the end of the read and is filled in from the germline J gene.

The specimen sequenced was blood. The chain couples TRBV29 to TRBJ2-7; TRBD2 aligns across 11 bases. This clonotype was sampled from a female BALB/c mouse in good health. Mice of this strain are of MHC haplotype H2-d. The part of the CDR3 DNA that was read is TGTGCTAGCAGGCGGGACTGGGGGAATGAACAGTAC. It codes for CASRRDWGNEQY. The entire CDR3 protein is CASRRDWGNEQYF.